This entry lists 20 T cell receptor beta chains sequenced from one sample in a study of blood T cell repertoires in COVID-19. Using immunoSEQ multiplex PCR, the repertoire was profiled, and TCRdb retains in-frame clones only, with some absent. The sample includes 150,000 or so clones, approximately 86% of them seen just once. The sequencing sample was made of peripheral blood. These receptors were collected from a woman aged 50 to 65 with acute or convalescent COVID-19.

V usage is TRBV9 and J usage is TRBJ1-2; a possible D gene is TRBD1 (6 bases). The V gene lost 0 bases and the J gene lost 4 bases, with 28 bases spanning the gap. CDR3 length: 20 amino acids. CDR1 SGDLS and CDR2 YYNGEE come from the germline V gene. The CDR3 DNA follows: TGTGCCAGCAGCGTAGAAGTAGGGACGGCTATTCGGGGGGCTCGCTATGGCTACACCTTC. The encoded protein is CASSVEVGTAIRGARYGYTF. Full variable domain (remainder filled in from reference TRBV9 and TRBJ1-2): DSGVTQTPKHLITATGQRVTLRCSPRSGDLSVYWYQQSLDQGLQFLIQYYNGEERAKGNILERFSAQQFPDLHSELNLSSLELGDSALYFCASSVEVGTAIRGARYGYTFGSGTRLTVV.

The chain recombines TRBV7-2 with TRBJ2-5; 7 bases line up with TRBD2. The CDR3 extends over 16 amino acids. Germline CDR1 SGHTA, CDR2 FQGNSA. Trimming took 1 base from V and 2 from J; bases not matched to a gene: 7. Here the CDR3 reads CASSLVSGWAQETQYF. The CDR3 DNA follows: TGTGCCAGCAGCTTAGTTAGCGGGTGGGCTCAAGAGACCCAGTACTTC.

In this sample, this clone turned up many times. The chain joins TRBV7-9 to TRBJ2-2; weak D call: TRBD2 (6 bases). The V gene's germline CDR1 is SEHNR and CDR2 FQNEAQ (reference sequence). The CDR3 is made up of 13 amino acids. Trimming pared 11 bases from V and 2 bases from J, leaving 12 bases between. The CDR3 DNA sequence: TGTGCCGGGACTGAGGGAAACACCGGGGAGCTGTTTTTT. Its translation: CAGTEGNTGELFF.

J is TRBJ2-3 and V is TRBV10-1; 10 positions match TRBD1. CDR3 size: 14 residues. Germline CDR1 is WNHNN and CDR2 is SYGVQD (reference sequence). The trim removed 6 bases at V and 3 bases at J, leaving 3 bases unmatched. DNA of the CDR3: TGCGCCAGCAGCTCGGGACAGGGGACAGATACGCAGTATTTT. Protein sequence: CASSSGQGTDTQYF.

Here the CDR3 reads CASSLVADQETQYF. The CDR3 nucleotides are TGCGCCAGCAGCTTGGTGGCTGACCAAGAGACCCAGTACTTC. The chain carries TRBV5-1 and TRBJ2-5; D is undetermined. V dropped 0 bases and J dropped 0 bases, with 6 bases sitting between them. The CDR3 is made up of 14 amino acids. Per the germline V gene, CDR1 is SGHRS and CDR2 is YFSETQ.

V gene TRBV3-1 (or the pseudogene TRBV3-2) combines with J gene TRBJ2-3; TRBD2 agrees at 11 bases. The CDR3 is 16 residues long. The J segment lost 0 bases and the V segment lost 3 bases, leaving 2 bases of the junction unmatched. In germline, CDR1 is LGHDT, CDR2 YNNKEL (reference sequence). The CDR3 region has the DNA TGTGCCAGCAGCCACCGACTAGCGGGAAGCACAGATACGCAGTATTTT. It encodes CASSHRLAGSTDTQYF.

V usage is TRBV9 and J usage is TRBJ2-3; no clear D. Per germline, CDR1 SGDLS and CDR2 YYNGEE. CDR3 length: 12 residues. Trimming stripped 4 bases from V and 5 bases from J, with 8 bases between. DNA for the CDR3: TGTGCCAGCAGCCCGGTCCGAGATACGCAGTATTTT. This codes for CASSPVRDTQYF.

This clone was found once. V gene TRBV18 combines with J gene TRBJ2-5; 7 nucleotides match TRBD2. CDR1 is KGHSH and CDR2 is LQKENI in the germline V gene. Germline trimming cut 3 bases from V and 1 base from J; bases unmatched to any gene: 5. This CDR3 contains 15 residues. CDR3 in amino acids: CASSPPGLFQETQYF. CDR3 nucleotides: TGTGCCAGCTCACCTCCGGGACTATTCCAAGAGACCCAGTACTTC. Complete variable domain (other parts from reference TRBV18 and TRBJ2-5): NAGVMQNPRHLVRRRGQEARLRCSPMKGHSHVYWYRQLPEEGLKFMVYLQKENIIDESGMPKERFSAEFPKEGPSILRIQQVVRGDSAAYFCASSPPGLFQETQYFGPGTRLLVL.

V gene TRBV7-2 combines with J gene TRBJ1-5; TRBD1 matches at 7 bases. V trimming: 5 bases; J trimming: 6 bases; junction bases outside the gene matches: 10. CDR1 and CDR2 from the germline V gene are SGHTA and FQGNSA. This CDR3 has 15 amino acids. CDR3 sequence reads: CASSIGQAGVQPQHF. In nucleotides, the CDR3 is TGTGCCAGCAGCATCGGACAGGCTGGAGTTCAGCCCCAGCATTTT.

The V call is TRBV7-2, the J call TRBJ2-7, with TRBD1 matching over 7 bases. With 5 bases clipped from V and 3 bases from J, the junction kept 4 bases outside the gene matches. The germline V gene encodes CDR1 SGHTA and CDR2 FQGNSA. This CDR3 has 13 residues. CDR3 loop: CASSVPGGYEQYF. CDR3 in DNA: TGTGCCAGCAGCGTGCCAGGGGGCTACGAGCAGTACTTC.

The table lists this clone with a count of one. The rearrangement uses TRBV7-2 and TRBJ1-4; possibly TRBD1 for D (5 bases). The CDR3 runs to 16 residues. The germline V and J ends were trimmed by 5 bases and 0 bases, with 13 bases remaining between them. Germline assignment: CDR1 SGHTA and CDR2 FQGNSA. CDR3 residues: CASSPDGGTTNEKLFF. CDR3 coding DNA: TGTGCCAGCAGCCCCGACGGGGGAACAACTAATGAAAAACTGTTTTTT.

The chain carries TRBV4-3 and TRBJ1-2, with 8 bases that match TRBD1. The CDR3 runs 15 residues. Unmatched junction bases numbered 2, after V lost 1 base and J lost 1 base. Germline V gene sequence: CDR1 LGHNA, CDR2 YSLEER. Here the CDR3 reads CASSQVTGDNYGYTF. The CDR3, as DNA: TGCGCCAGCAGCCAAGTGACAGGGGATAACTATGGCTACACCTTC.

The genes are TRBV28 and TRBJ2-3; TRBD2 might be the D (6 bases). This CDR3 has 12 amino acids. The germline CDR1 and CDR2 sequences are MDHEN and SYDVKM. Deletions cut 10 bases from V and 10 bases from J, with 18 bases between. The CDR3 reads CATGGLNEPQYF. The CDR3 coding sequence is TGTGCCACCGGGGGATTAAACGAACCGCAGTATTTT. Full variable domain (rest looked up from reference TRBV28 and TRBJ2-3): DVKVTQSSRYLVKRTGEKVFLECVQDMDHENMFWYRQDPGLGLRLIYFSYDVKMKEKGDIPEGYSVSREKKERFSLILESASTNQTSMYLCATGGLNEPQYFGPGTRLTVL.

This clone was observed a handful of times. V is TRBV19 and J is TRBJ2-2; 13 positions agree with TRBD2. The CDR3 spans 16 residues. V was pared by 6 bases and J by 3 bases, with 4 bases of the junction left unmatched. Germline V gene lookup returns CDR1 LNHDA and CDR2 SQIVND (reference sequence). The CDR3 loop reads CASSSLAGGYTGELFF. The CDR3, as DNA: TGTGCCAGTAGCTCACTAGCGGGGGGGTACACCGGGGAGCTGTTTTTT.

V is TRBV29-1 and J is TRBJ1-1, with 8 nucleotides matching TRBD1. Losses at the gene ends were 2 bases for V and 8 bases for J; bases not matched to a gene: 4. Germline lookup yields CDR1 SQVTM and CDR2 ANQGSEA. This CDR3 has 12 amino acids. The CDR3 here is CSVEQQGAEAFF. CDR3 nucleotides: TGCAGCGTTGAACAGCAGGGGGCGGAAGCTTTCTTT. The full variable domain, completed using reference TRBV29-1 and TRBJ1-1, is SAVISQKPSRDICQRGTSLTIQCQVDSQVTMMFWYRQQPGQSLTLIATANQGSEATYESGFVIDKFPISRPNLTFSTLTVSNMSPEDSSIYLCSVEQQGAEAFFGQGTRLTVV.

The genes are TRBV30 and TRBJ2-1, with TRBD2 identical over 10 bases. After removal of 1 base from V and 10 bases from J, the junction contained 7 bases not matched to a gene. This CDR3 region has 14 residues. The V gene's germline CDR1 is GTSNPN and CDR2 SVGIG (reference sequence). CDR3 in DNA: TGTGCCTGGAGTGGTCTAGCGGGAGAGGGGGAGCAGTTCTTC. Its protein is CAWSGLAGEGEQFF.

This rearrangement joins TRBV7-9 to TRBJ2-2; possibly TRBD1 for D (6 bases). From germline, CDR1 is SEHNR and CDR2 FQNEAQ (reference sequence). Trimming cost V 6 bases and J 1 base, with 9 bases left between them. The CDR3 totals 14 residues. CDR3 bases: TGTGCCAGCAGGCAACAGGGGAACACCGGGGAGCTGTTTTTT. It yields the protein CASRQQGNTGELFF. The full variable domain, with the rest looked up from reference TRBV7-9 and TRBJ2-2, is DTGVSQNPRHKITKRGQNVTFRCDPISEHNRLYWYRQTLGQGPEFLTYFQNEAQLEKSRLLSDRFSAERPKGSFSTLEIQRTEQGDSAMYLCASRQQGNTGELFFGEGSRLTVL.

The chain recombines TRBV15 with TRBJ1-1; no clear D. There are 15 residues in the CDR3. Germline V lookup: CDR1 LNHNV, CDR2 YYDKDF (reference sequence). V shed 5 bases and J shed 1 base, with 14 bases lying between them. CDR3 coding DNA: TGTGCCACCAGCTCTACGACAAGGAAGAACACTGAAGCTTTCTTT. This gives the protein CATSSTTRKNTEAFF. Together with reference TRBV15 and TRBJ1-1, the CDR3 gives the full variable domain: DAMVIQNPRYQVTQFGKPVTLSCSQTLNHNVMYWYQQKSSQAPKLLFHYYDKDFNNEADTPDNFQSRRPNTSFCFLDIRSPGLGDTAMYLCATSSTTRKNTEAFFGQGTRLTVV.

The genes are TRBV30 and TRBJ1-2; no firm D call. In germline, CDR1 is GTSNPN, CDR2 SVGIG (reference sequence). V was cut by 3 bases and J by 4 bases, with 12 bases left in between. The CDR3 sequence is 13 residues long. CDR3 nucleotide sequence: TGTGCCTGGAGGGGTCAGGCCGTCTATGGCTACACCTTC. Encoded protein: CAWRGQAVYGYTF. The entire variable domain, with the rest obtained from reference TRBV30 and TRBJ1-2, is as follows: SQTIHQWPATLVQPVGSPLSLECTVEGTSNPNLYWYRQAAGRGLQLLFYSVGIGQISSEVPQNLSASRPQDRQFILSSKKLLLSDSGFYLCAWRGQAVYGYTFGSGTRLTVV.

This clone has more than one count but fewer than ten. The CDR3 here is CSVVGAAADEQFF. CDR3 in DNA: TGCAGCGTTGTGGGGGCGGCGGCGGATGAGCAGTTCTTC. The rearrangement uses TRBV29-1 and TRBJ2-1; the D gene is possibly TRBD1 (6 bases). The CDR3 consists of 13 residues. Trimming pared 4 bases from V and 8 bases from J, leaving 15 bases between. Looked up from germline, CDR1 is SQVTM and CDR2 is ANQGSEA.